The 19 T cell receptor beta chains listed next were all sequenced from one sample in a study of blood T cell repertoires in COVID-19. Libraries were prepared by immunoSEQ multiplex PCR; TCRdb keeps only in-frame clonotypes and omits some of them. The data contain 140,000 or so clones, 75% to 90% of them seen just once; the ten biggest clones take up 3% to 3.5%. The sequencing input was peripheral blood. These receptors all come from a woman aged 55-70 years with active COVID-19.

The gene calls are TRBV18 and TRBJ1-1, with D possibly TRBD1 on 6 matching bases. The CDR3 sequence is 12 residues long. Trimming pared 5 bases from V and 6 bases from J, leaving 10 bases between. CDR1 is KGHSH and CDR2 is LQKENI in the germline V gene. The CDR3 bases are TGTGCCAGCTCATCCAGGGGCGCTGAAGCTTTCTTT. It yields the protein CASSSRGAEAFF.

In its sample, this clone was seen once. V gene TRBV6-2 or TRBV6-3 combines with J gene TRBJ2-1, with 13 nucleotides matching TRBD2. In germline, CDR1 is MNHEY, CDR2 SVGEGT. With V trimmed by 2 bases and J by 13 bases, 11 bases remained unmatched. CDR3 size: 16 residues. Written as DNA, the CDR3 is TGTGCCAGCAGTTACCGGTCCGGACTAGCGGGGGCCTTACAGTTCTTC. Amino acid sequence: CASSYRSGLAGALQFF.

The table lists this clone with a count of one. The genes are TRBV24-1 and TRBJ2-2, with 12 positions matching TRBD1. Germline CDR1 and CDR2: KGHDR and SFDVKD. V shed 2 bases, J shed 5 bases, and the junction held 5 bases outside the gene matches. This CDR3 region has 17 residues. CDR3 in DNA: TGTGCCACCAGTGATTCTGGGACAGGGGGCAGGACCGGGGAGCTGTTTTTT. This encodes CATSDSGTGGRTGELFF.

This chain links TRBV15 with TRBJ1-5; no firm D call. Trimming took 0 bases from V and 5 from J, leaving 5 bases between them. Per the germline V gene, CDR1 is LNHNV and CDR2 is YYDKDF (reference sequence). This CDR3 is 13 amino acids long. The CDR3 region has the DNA TGTGCCACCAGCAGAGACGTATATCAGCCCCAGCATTTT. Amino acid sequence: CATSRDVYQPQHF. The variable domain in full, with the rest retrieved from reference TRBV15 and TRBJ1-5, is DAMVIQNPRYQVTQFGKPVTLSCSQTLNHNVMYWYQQKSSQAPKLLFHYYDKDFNNEADTPDNFQSRRPNTSFCFLDIRSPGLGDTAMYLCATSRDVYQPQHFGDGTRLSIL.

CDR3 coding DNA: TGTGCCAGCAGCCCGTCGGGACAGCACTATGGCTACACCTTC. This translates into CASSPSGQHYGYTF. The chain employs TRBV9 and TRBJ1-2, with TRBD1 matching over 7 bases. Germline-derived CDR1 and CDR2 are SGDLS and YYNGEE. The V segment lost 4 bases and the J segment 3 bases; nucleotides outside the gene matches: 6. This CDR3 contains 14 residues.

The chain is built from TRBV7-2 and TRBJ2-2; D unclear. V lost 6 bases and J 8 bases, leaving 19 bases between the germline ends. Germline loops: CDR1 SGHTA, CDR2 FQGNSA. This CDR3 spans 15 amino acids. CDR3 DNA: TGTGCCAGCAGTCCCCGAGAGGCCTTAGGAGGGGAGCTGTTTTTT. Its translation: CASSPREALGGELFF.

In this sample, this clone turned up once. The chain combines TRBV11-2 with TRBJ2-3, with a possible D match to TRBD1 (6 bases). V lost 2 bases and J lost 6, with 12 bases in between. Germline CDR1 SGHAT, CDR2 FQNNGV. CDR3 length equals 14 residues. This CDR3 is CASSLHPQGDTQYF. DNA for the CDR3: TGTGCCAGCAGCTTACACCCCCAGGGGGATACGCAGTATTTT. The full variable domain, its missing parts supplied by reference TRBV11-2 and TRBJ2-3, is EAGVAQSPRYKIIEKRQSVAFWCNPISGHATLYWYQQILGQGPKLLIQFQNNGVVDDSQLPKDRFSAERLKGVDSTLKIQPAKLEDSAVYLCASSLHPQGDTQYFGPGTRLTVL.

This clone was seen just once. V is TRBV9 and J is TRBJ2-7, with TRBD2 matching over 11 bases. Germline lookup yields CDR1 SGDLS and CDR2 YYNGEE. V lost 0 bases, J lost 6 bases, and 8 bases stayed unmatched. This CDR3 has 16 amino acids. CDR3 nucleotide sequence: TGTGCCAGCAGCGTAGGGCTAGCGGGAGGTACTGGCGAGCAGTACTTC. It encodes CASSVGLAGGTGEQYF. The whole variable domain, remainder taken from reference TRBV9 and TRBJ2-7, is DSGVTQTPKHLITATGQRVTLRCSPRSGDLSVYWYQQSLDQGLQFLIQYYNGEERAKGNILERFSAQQFPDLHSELNLSSLELGDSALYFCASSVGLAGGTGEQYFGPGTRLTVT.

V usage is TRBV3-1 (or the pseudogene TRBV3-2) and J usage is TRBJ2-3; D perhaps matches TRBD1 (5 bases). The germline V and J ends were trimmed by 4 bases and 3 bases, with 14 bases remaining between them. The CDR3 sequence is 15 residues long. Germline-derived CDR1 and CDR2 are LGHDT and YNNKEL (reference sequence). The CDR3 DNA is TGTGCCAGCAGCCCTGGACACCTTGGGACAGATACGCAGTATTTT. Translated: CASSPGHLGTDTQYF.

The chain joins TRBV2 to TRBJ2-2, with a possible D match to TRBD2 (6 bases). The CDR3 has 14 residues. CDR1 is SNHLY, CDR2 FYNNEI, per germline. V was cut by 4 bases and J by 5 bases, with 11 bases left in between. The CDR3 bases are TGTGCCAGCAGTGGCAGGGAGGTTACCGGGGAGCTGTTTTTT. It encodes CASSGREVTGELFF. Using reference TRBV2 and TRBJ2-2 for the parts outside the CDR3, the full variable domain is EPEVTQTPSHQVTQMGQEVILRCVPISNHLYFYWYRQILGQKVEFLVSFYNNEISEKSEIFDDQFSVERPDGSNFTLKIRSTKLEDSAMYFCASSGREVTGELFFGEGSRLTVL.

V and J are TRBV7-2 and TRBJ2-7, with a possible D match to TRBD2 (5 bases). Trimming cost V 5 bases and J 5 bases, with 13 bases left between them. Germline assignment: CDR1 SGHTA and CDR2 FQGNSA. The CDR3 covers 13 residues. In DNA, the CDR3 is TGTGCCAGCAGCCCTAGGTTCGGGAACGAGCAGTACTTC. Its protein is CASSPRFGNEQYF.

Here the CDR3 reads CASSQQGSNEKLFF. Written as DNA, the CDR3 is TGTGCCAGCAGCCAACAGGGGTCTAATGAAAAACTGTTTTTT. This chain links TRBV3-1 (or the pseudogene TRBV3-2) with TRBJ1-4; TRBD1 is a possible D gene (6 bases). CDR1 is LGHDT and CDR2 is YNNKEL in the germline V gene (reference sequence). This CDR3 region has 14 residues. Trimming left V 2 bases short and J 3 bases short, with 7 bases between.

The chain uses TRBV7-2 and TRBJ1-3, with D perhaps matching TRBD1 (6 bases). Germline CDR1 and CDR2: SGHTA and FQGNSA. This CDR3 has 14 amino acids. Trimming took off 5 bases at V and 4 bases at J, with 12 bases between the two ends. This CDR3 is CASSPTGTGNTIYF. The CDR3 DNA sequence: TGTGCCAGCAGCCCTACAGGGACGGGAAACACCATATATTTT.

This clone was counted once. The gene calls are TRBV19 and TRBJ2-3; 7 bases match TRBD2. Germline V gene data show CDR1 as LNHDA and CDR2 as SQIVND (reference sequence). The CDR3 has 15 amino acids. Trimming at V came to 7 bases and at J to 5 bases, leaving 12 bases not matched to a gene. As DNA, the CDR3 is TGTGCCAGTACATTTTCATGGGCGGGAGAAGATACGCAGTATTTT. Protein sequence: CASTFSWAGEDTQYF.

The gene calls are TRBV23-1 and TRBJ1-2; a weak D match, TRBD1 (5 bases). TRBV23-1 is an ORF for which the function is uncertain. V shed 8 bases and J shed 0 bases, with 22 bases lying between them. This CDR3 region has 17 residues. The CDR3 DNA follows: TGCGCCAGCCCCAACCCCCCCCCAGGGACTACTAACTATGGCTACACCTTC. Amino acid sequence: CASPNPPPGTTNYGYTF.

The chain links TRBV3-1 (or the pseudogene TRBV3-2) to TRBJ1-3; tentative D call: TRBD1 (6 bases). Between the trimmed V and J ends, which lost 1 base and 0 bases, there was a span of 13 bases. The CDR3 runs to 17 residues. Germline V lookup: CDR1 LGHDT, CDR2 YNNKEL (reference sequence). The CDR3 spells CASSQGGTRSSGNTIYF. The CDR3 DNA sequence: TGTGCCAGCAGCCAAGGGGGGACACGGAGCTCTGGAAACACCATATATTTT.

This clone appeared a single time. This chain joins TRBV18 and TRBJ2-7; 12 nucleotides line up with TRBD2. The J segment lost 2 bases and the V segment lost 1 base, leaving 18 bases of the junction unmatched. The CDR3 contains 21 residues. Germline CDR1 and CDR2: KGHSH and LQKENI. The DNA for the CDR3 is TGTGCCAGCTCACCACTCGACAGGGGGTTAAGGACTAGCGGGACCGCCTACGAGCAGTACTTC. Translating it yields CASSPLDRGLRTSGTAYEQYF.

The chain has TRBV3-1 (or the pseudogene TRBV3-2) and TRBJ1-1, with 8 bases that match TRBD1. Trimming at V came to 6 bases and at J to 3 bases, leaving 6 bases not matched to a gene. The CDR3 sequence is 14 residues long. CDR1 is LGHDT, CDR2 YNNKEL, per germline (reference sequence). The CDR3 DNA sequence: TGTGCCAGCAGATTCACAGGGGGACACACTGAAGCTTTCTTT. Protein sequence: CASRFTGGHTEAFF.

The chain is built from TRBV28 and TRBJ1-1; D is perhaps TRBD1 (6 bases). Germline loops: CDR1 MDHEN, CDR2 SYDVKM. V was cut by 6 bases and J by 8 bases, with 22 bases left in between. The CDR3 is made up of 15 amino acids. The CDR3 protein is CASSLGDILTREAFF. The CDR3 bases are TGTGCCAGCAGCCTGGGGGACATATTGACGCGGGAAGCTTTCTTT.